This T cell receptor (beta chain) derives from a study of identical twins. This clonotype was seen only a few times. Antigen unknown. Study-wide results and limits: There is a chance that invariant MAIT and iNKT cells partially muddied zero-insertion analyses.

Healthy Caucasian individuals made up all the donors. The germline V gene encodes CDR1 SGHRS and CDR2 YFSETQ. V lost 5 bases, J lost 5 bases, and 14 bases lay in between. The CDR3 is 13 amino acids. Carrying unique molecular identifiers, the cDNA also gained a universal primer site through template switching. One entry per CDR3 protein, called by TCRdb with MiXCR from the 5' RACE reads. The sample contains about 570,000 distinct CDR3 sequences, more than 9% of which appear only once. Separately, the same data were catalogued under a study of yellow fever vaccine responses in identical twins. That source notes: Reportedly, twins' vaccine T cell responses looked partly convergent and partly personalized.

The receptor comes from a woman aged 18-30 years in good health. The sequenced material came from PBMCs. The chain combines TRBV5-1 with TRBJ2-7; D is perhaps TRBD1 or TRBD2 (5 bases each). The CDR3 spells CASRPTRGDEQYF. The DNA for the CDR3 is TGCGCCAGCAGGCCTACTCGGGGCGACGAGCAGTACTTC.